Following are 19 T cell receptor beta chains from one sample sequenced in a study of beta chain features in type 1 diabetes. Sequenced material consisted of expressed TCRB transcripts (all of the isolated RNA was reverse transcribed). Produced via immunoSEQ multiplex PCR; TCRdb's table is partial and in-frame only. The sample contains fewer than 650,000 clones, around a sixth of which appear only once. The sequenced material came from naive CD4+ T cells from blood. These receptors originate from a young man in good health.

This clone was observed a handful of times. This rearrangement joins TRBV6-6 to TRBJ2-7; D uncertain. V lost 4 bases, J lost 0 bases, and 10 bases lay in between. Germline values: CDR1 MNHNY, CDR2 SVGAGI (reference sequence). This CDR3 is 14 amino acids long. CDR3 bases: TGTGCCAGCAGTTCCCAAAGGGTCTCCTACGAGCAGTACTTC. Translated: CASSSQRVSYEQYF.

The rearrangement uses TRBV5-1 and TRBJ2-5; the match to TRBD2 covers 9 bases. Trimming took 0 bases from V and 9 from J; bases not matched to a gene: 12. There are 16 residues in the CDR3. Germline assignment: CDR1 SGHRS and CDR2 YFSETQ. DNA of the CDR3: TGCGCCAGCAGCTTGGAGGGCGGGAGGGCCCCGGGTGCCCAGTACTTC. Translation gives CASSLEGGRAPGAQYF.

In this sample, this clone turned up a few times. V and J are TRBV6-6 and TRBJ2-1; D might be TRBD1 (6 bases). The V gene lost 4 bases and the J gene lost 6 bases, with 16 bases spanning the gap. Germline-derived CDR1 and CDR2 are MNHNY and SVGAGI (reference sequence). The CDR3 length is 15 residues. CDR3: CASSSRTELPNEQFF. The DNA of the CDR3 is TGTGCCAGCAGTTCCCGGACAGAGCTCCCCAATGAGCAGTTCTTC.

The V gene is TRBV19, the J gene TRBJ2-7; a possible D gene is TRBD1 (5 bases). CDR1 LNHDA and CDR2 SQIVND come from the germline V gene (reference sequence). The CDR3 spans 13 residues. The V end was cut by 5 bases, the J end by 3 bases, with 11 bases between. The CDR3 DNA reads TGTGCCAGTAGTCGGACAATCAACTACGAGCAGTACTTC. Protein: CASSRTINYEQYF.

This chain connects TRBV28 to TRBJ2-7, with TRBD2 matching 12 bases. V shed 3 bases and J 3 bases; nucleotides not matched to a gene: 12. This CDR3 has 18 residues. Germline lookup yields CDR1 MDHEN and CDR2 SYDVKM. The CDR3 nucleotides are TGTGCCAGCAGTTTGGGGACTAGCGGGTTTGTGAGTTACTACGAGCAGTACTTC. Protein product: CASSLGTSGFVSYYEQYF.

This clone was counted only a few times. The rearrangement joins TRBV19 to TRBJ2-7; D ambiguous. Germline lookup yields CDR1 LNHDA and CDR2 SQIVND (reference sequence). The CDR3 extends over 13 amino acids. Trimming shortened V by 8 bases and J by 2 bases, and 13 bases separated the two germline ends. The CDR3 sequence is CASSLEWAYEQYF. The CDR3, as DNA: TGTGCCAGTTCCCTTGAGTGGGCCTACGAGCAGTACTTC.

This clone has a handful of counts. The chain recombines TRBV27 with TRBJ2-1; 10 bases map to TRBD1. This CDR3 is built from 12 residues. V trimming: 6 bases; J trimming: 15 bases; junction bases outside the gene matches: 8. Germline CDR1 is MNHEY and CDR2 is SMNVEV (reference sequence). The CDR3 loop is CASRPYGTGVFF. Written as DNA, the CDR3 is TGTGCCAGCAGGCCCTACGGGACAGGGGTGTTCTTC.

This clone came up a few times. Other DNA sequences in the same sample also yield this CDR3. The chain recombines TRBV25-1 with TRBJ2-6, with D possibly called TRBD1 or TRBD2 (5 bases each). The CDR3 runs 15 residues. CDR1 and CDR2 from the germline V gene are MGHDK and SYGVNS. Trimming removed 2 bases from V and 0 bases from J, with 5 bases in between. The CDR3: CASSEGGSGANVLTF. The CDR3 DNA is TGTGCCAGCAGTGAAGGGGGCTCTGGGGCCAACGTCCTGACTTTC.

The chain uses TRBV7-9 and TRBJ2-7; 7 bases map to TRBD1. CDR3 length equals 13 residues. After removal of 5 bases from V and 3 bases from J, the junction contained 4 bases not matched to a gene. Germline loops: CDR1 SEHNR, CDR2 FQNEAQ (reference sequence). The CDR3 nucleotides read TGTGCCAGCAGCCCGGGACAGAGCTACGAGCAGTACTTC. As protein: CASSPGQSYEQYF.

Concerning this clone itself: At one end the junction does not follow the germline gene, possibly because of a read error. The chain links TRBV7-7 to TRBJ2-5, with D possibly being TRBD1 (6 bases). CDR3 size: 16 residues. CDR1 SSHAT and CDR2 FNYEAQ come from the germline V gene (reference sequence). This chain's CDR3 is CASSSRAGADLGTQYF. The CDR3 nucleotides read TGTGCTAGCAGCTCACGGGCAGGGGCCGACCTGGGGACCCAGTACTTC.

This chain links TRBV6-6 with TRBJ2-7, with D possibly called TRBD1 or TRBD2 (5 bases each). Trimming cost V 0 bases and J 5 bases, with 17 bases left between them. CDR3 size: 16 residues. In germline, CDR1 is MNHNY, CDR2 SVGAGI (reference sequence). CDR3 in amino acids: CASSYSGGLVFDEQYF. In DNA, the CDR3 is TGTGCCAGCAGTTACTCTGGGGGATTAGTCTTCGACGAGCAGTACTTC.

Only a few counts were recorded for this clone. The chain joins TRBV4-1 to TRBJ2-7, with unresolved D. This CDR3 comprises 13 residues. Looked up from germline, CDR1 is MGHRA and CDR2 is YSYEKL. The V end lost 3 bases, the J end lost 2 bases, and 8 bases lay between the germline ends. Written as DNA, the CDR3 is TGCGCCAGCAGCCAGTTCCAGGCCTACGAGCAGTACTTC. Translation gives CASSQFQAYEQYF.

This chain connects TRBV15 to TRBJ1-2; 7 bases line up with TRBD1. CDR1 and CDR2 from the germline V gene are LNHNV and YYDKDF (reference sequence). The CDR3 has 15 residues. Trimming removed 4 bases from V and 3 bases from J; junction bases left unmatched: 8. CDR3 bases: TGTGCCACCAGCACCTCGACCGGGACAGACTATGGCTACACCTTC. Its protein product is CATSTSTGTDYGYTF. Full variable domain (outside the CDR3, taken from reference TRBV15 and TRBJ1-2): DAMVIQNPRYQVTQFGKPVTLSCSQTLNHNVMYWYQQKSSQAPKLLFHYYDKDFNNEADTPDNFQSRRPNTSFCFLDIRSPGLGDTAMYLCATSTSTGTDYGYTFGSGTRLTVV.

The J gene is TRBJ1-2, the V gene TRBV29-1, with a weak D call TRBD1 (5 bases). V shed 6 bases and J shed 5 bases, with 16 bases lying between them. Germline V gene data show CDR1 as SQVTM and CDR2 as ANQGSEA. CDR3 size: 13 residues. CDR3 protein: CSVIRDGFYGYTF. The CDR3 DNA reads TGCAGCGTCATACGGGACGGATTTTATGGCTACACCTTC. The full variable domain, completed using reference TRBV29-1 and TRBJ1-2, is SAVISQKPSRDICQRGTSLTIQCQVDSQVTMMFWYRQQPGQSLTLIATANQGSEATYESGFVIDKFPISRPNLTFSTLTVSNMSPEDSSIYLCSVIRDGFYGYTFGSGTRLTVV.

The chain carries TRBV4-1 and TRBJ2-7; TRBD1 or TRBD2 may be the D gene (5 bases each). The CDR3 has 15 residues. Deletions cut 7 bases from V and 3 bases from J, with 19 bases between. Germline V gene data show CDR1 as MGHRA and CDR2 as YSYEKL. CDR3 coding DNA: TGCGCCAGCACCCGAAGTCGGGGACCTTACTACGAGCAGTACTTC. It yields the protein CASTRSRGPYYEQYF.

The chain carries TRBV11-2 and TRBJ2-1; 13 bases fit TRBD2. Per the germline V gene, CDR1 is SGHAT and CDR2 is FQNNGV. The CDR3 length is 15 residues. The V gene end was trimmed by 6 bases and the J gene end by 6 bases; junction bases not matched to a gene: 5. The CDR3 bases are TGTGCCAGCAGGGGACTAGCGGGACTAAGCAATGAGCAGTTCTTC. Translating gives CASRGLAGLSNEQFF.

Concerning this clone itself: The junction shows a germline mismatch at one end, possibly a read error. The chain links TRBV28 to TRBJ2-7, with 7 bases fitting TRBD1. Germline-derived CDR1 and CDR2 are MDHEN and SYDVKM. The CDR3 totals 12 residues. The CDR3, as DNA: TGTGCCAGCAGGGTATCCGGCGGACAGGTGGAATTC. It is translated as CASRVSGGQVEF.

The chain carries TRBV5-1 and TRBJ2-2; D perhaps matches TRBD2 (5 bases). Per the germline V gene, CDR1 is SGHRS and CDR2 is YFSETQ. V was cut by 4 bases and J by 7 bases, with 14 bases left in between. CDR3 length: 14 amino acids. The CDR3 reads CASSNLRGGGELFF. DNA of the CDR3: TGCGCCAGCAGCAACCTCCGGGGTGGCGGGGAGCTGTTTTTT.

The rearrangement links TRBV5-1 to TRBJ2-2; 11 positions match TRBD2. Losses at the gene ends were 4 bases for V and 6 bases for J; bases not matched to a gene: 5. Germline CDR1 SGHRS, CDR2 YFSETQ. The CDR3 runs 15 residues. The CDR3 DNA follows: TGCGCCAGCAGCGCGACTAGCGGGATAGCCGGGGAGCTGTTTTTT. It yields the protein CASSATSGIAGELFF.